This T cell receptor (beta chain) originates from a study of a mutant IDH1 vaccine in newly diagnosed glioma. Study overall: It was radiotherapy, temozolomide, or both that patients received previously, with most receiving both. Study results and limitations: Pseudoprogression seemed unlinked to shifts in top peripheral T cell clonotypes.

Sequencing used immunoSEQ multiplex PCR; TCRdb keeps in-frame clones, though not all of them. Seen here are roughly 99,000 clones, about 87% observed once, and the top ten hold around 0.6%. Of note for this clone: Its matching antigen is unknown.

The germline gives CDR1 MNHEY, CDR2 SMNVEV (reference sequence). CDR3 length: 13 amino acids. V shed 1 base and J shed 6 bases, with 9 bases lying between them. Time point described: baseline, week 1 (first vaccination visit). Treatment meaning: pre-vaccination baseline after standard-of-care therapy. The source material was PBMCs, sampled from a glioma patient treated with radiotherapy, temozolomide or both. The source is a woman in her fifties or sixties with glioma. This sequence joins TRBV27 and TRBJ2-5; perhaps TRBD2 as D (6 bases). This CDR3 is CASSLWRGKTQYF. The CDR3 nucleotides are TGTGCCAGCAGTTTATGGAGGGGCAAGACCCAGTACTTC.